One sample yielded the 27 T cell receptor beta chains listed below, sequenced in a study of radiotherapy plus CTLA-4 blockade in lung cancer. The data were produced by immunoSEQ multiplex PCR, yet TCRdb's version contains in-frame clones alone and is incomplete. This sample has tens of thousands of clones, with 80% to 90% found just once. Source: peripheral blood, taken from a patient treated with radiotherapy plus ipilimumab. The source of these receptors is a human donor with non-small cell lung cancer that progressed on radiotherapy plus ipilimumab.

The chain carries TRBV19 and TRBJ1-1; TRBD1 agrees at 11 bases. The CDR3 has 16 residues. Germline assignment: CDR1 LNHDA and CDR2 SQIVND (reference sequence). V lost 2 bases, J lost 4 bases, and 6 bases stayed unmatched. Here the CDR3 reads CASSISAGTGGTEAFF. The CDR3 DNA sequence: TGTGCCAGTAGTATATCTGCCGGGACAGGGGGCACTGAAGCTTTCTTT.

The chain carries TRBV21-1 and TRBJ1-1; the table's TRBD1 call for D was not verified on the DNA. TRBV21-1 has pseudogene status. There are 14 residues in the CDR3. The CDR3 reads CASSNKLRTAEAFF. CDR3 coding DNA: TGTGCCAGCAGCAACAAGCTTCGGACAGCTGAAGCTTTCTTT.

The V gene is TRBV2, the J gene TRBJ1-1; D is unresolved. Trimming stripped 6 bases from V and 5 bases from J, with 16 bases between. CDR3 length: 14 residues. Germline loops: CDR1 SNHLY, CDR2 FYNNEI. CDR3 sequence: CASRSYNSETEAFF. CDR3 sequence (DNA): TGTGCCAGCAGGAGTTACAATTCGGAGACTGAAGCTTTCTTT.

This chain links TRBV2 with TRBJ1-3; D may be TRBD1 (6 bases). The CDR3 runs 14 residues. Trimming removed 3 bases from V and 0 bases from J, with 6 bases in between. The V gene's germline CDR1 is SNHLY and CDR2 FYNNEI. The CDR3 loop is CASSDRGSGNTIYF. The CDR3 bases are TGTGCCAGCAGTGACAGGGGCTCTGGAAACACCATATATTTT.

This chain uses TRBV5-1 with TRBJ2-3; no clear D gene. CDR3 size: 14 residues. Deletions cut 0 bases from V and 2 bases from J, with 7 bases between. Germline-derived CDR1 and CDR2 are SGHRS and YFSETQ. The CDR3: CASSLGAYTDTQYF. CDR3 bases: TGCGCCAGCAGCTTGGGGGCTTACACAGATACGCAGTATTTT.

The chain combines TRBV25-1 with TRBJ1-1; TRBD1 matches 7 bases. This CDR3 is built from 16 residues. Germline CDR1 and CDR2: MGHDK and SYGVNS. Unmatched junction bases numbered 12, after V lost 8 bases and J lost 0 bases. The CDR3 coding sequence is TGTGCCAGCGGCCAGACAGGGACGGGGGTGAACACTGAAGCTTTCTTT. Encoded protein: CASGQTGTGVNTEAFF.

The V and J genes are TRBV6-1 and TRBJ1-4, with TRBD1 identical over 11 bases. CDR3 length equals 15 residues. Trimming took 4 bases from V and 8 from J; bases not matched to a gene: 6. Per the germline V gene, CDR1 is MNHNS and CDR2 is SASEGT. Written as DNA, the CDR3 is TGTGCCAGCAGTGGAGGGACAGGGGGAATGGAAAAACTGTTTTTT. It is translated as CASSGGTGGMEKLFF.

The gene calls are TRBV10-2 and TRBJ2-7; no firm D call. The CDR3 is 12 amino acids. Per germline, CDR1 WSHSY and CDR2 SAAADI. The V end was cut by 4 bases, the J end by 4 bases, with 8 bases between. CDR3 DNA sequence: TGCGCCAGCAGTGCCACAGAATACGAGCAGTACTTC. Amino acid sequence: CASSATEYEQYF.

V is TRBV5-8 and J is TRBJ1-6, with 8 bases fitting TRBD1. Germline CDR1 is SGHTS and CDR2 is YDEGEE. Trimming removed 6 bases from V and 14 bases from J; junction bases left unmatched: 16. CDR3 length: 15 residues. CDR3 sequence: CASTTRQGAVGTLHF. In nucleotides, the CDR3 is TGTGCCAGCACCACAAGGCAGGGGGCAGTGGGCACCCTCCACTTT.

The table lists this clone with a few counts. V and J are TRBV19 and TRBJ1-1, with TRBD1 as a possible D gene (6 bases). The CDR3 sequence is 15 residues long. Germline CDR1 reads LNHDA; CDR2 reads SQIVND (reference sequence). The V and J ends lost 1 base and 1 base respectively, with 10 bases between them. The DNA of the CDR3 is TGTGCCAGTAGTATAGGAGGGGGGGCGAACACTGAAGCTTTCTTT. Encoded protein: CASSIGGGANTEAFF.

The chain combines TRBV7-2 with TRBJ2-7; TRBD1 aligns across 7 bases. V dropped 5 bases and J dropped 10; count of bases not matched to a gene: 8. Per the germline V gene, CDR1 is SGHTA and CDR2 is FQGNSA. CDR3 size: 12 residues. CDR3 amino acids: CASSQETGAQYF. Written as DNA, the CDR3 is TGTGCCAGCAGCCAAGAAACAGGGGCTCAGTACTTC. Combining the CDR3 with reference TRBV7-2 and TRBJ2-7 gives the whole variable domain GAGVSQSPSNKVTEKGKDVELRCDPISGHTALYWYRQSLGQGLEFLIYFQGNSAPDKSGLPSDRFSAERTGGSVSTLTIQRTQQEDSAVYLCASSQETGAQYFGPGTRLTVT.

The chain uses TRBV4-3 and TRBJ1-4; D is ambiguous. This CDR3 comprises 13 residues. The V gene lost 8 bases and the J gene lost 4 bases, with 11 bases spanning the gap. Germline values: CDR1 LGHNA, CDR2 YSLEER. Here the CDR3 DNA reads TGCGCCAGCTCCCGGGTCAGTAATGAAAAACTGTTTTTT. This gives the protein CASSRVSNEKLFF.

J is TRBJ1-5 and V is TRBV6-5; a possible D gene is TRBD1 (5 bases). Germline V gene lookup returns CDR1 MNHEY and CDR2 SVGAGI. V was trimmed by 5 bases and J by 7 bases, leaving 12 bases between them. The CDR3 sequence is 13 residues long. CDR3 residues: CASSTQGHQPQHF. The CDR3 DNA sequence: TGTGCCAGCAGTACGCAGGGTCACCAGCCCCAGCATTTT.

The chain uses TRBV7-3 and TRBJ2-2; D possibly corresponds to TRBD1 (6 bases). Trimming cost V 5 bases and J 4 bases, with 17 bases left between them. The CDR3 runs 16 residues. The germline gives CDR1 SGHTA, CDR2 FQGTGA. This CDR3 reads CASSPDSALSTGELFF. The CDR3 nucleotides are TGTGCCAGCAGCCCGGACAGCGCCCTGAGCACCGGGGAGCTGTTTTTT.

The chain is built from TRBV27 and TRBJ1-6; 8 bases are shared with TRBD1. CDR3 length: 19 residues. Germline CDR1 reads MNHEY; CDR2 reads SMNVEV (reference sequence). Trimming removed 2 bases from V and 0 bases from J; junction bases left unmatched: 9. This CDR3 is CASSLEGQARSSYNSPLHF. The CDR3 nucleotides are TGTGCCAGCAGTTTAGAGGGACAGGCCAGGAGCTCCTATAATTCACCCCTCCACTTT.

This chain connects TRBV19 to TRBJ2-3, with 8 bases that match TRBD2. The CDR3 consists of 14 residues. Germline-derived CDR1 and CDR2 are LNHDA and SQIVND (reference sequence). V was pared by 7 bases and J by 1 base, with 4 bases of the junction left unmatched. CDR3 loop: CASMLRGGTDTQYF. As DNA, the CDR3 is TGTGCCAGTATGTTGCGGGGGGGCACAGATACGCAGTATTTT.

This chain joins TRBV5-1 and TRBJ2-2; no firm D call. This CDR3 spans 13 amino acids. Germline V gene sequence: CDR1 SGHRS, CDR2 YFSETQ. The V end lost 3 bases, the J end lost 1 base, and 4 bases lay between the germline ends. In DNA, the CDR3 is TGCGCCAGCAGCTCGGGGAACACCGGGGAGCTGTTTTTT. Encoded protein: CASSSGNTGELFF.

Concerning this clone: One end of the junction is discordant with germline, which a read error may explain. The CDR3 is CARSGGGGVGELFF. The CDR3 bases are TGTGCCAGGAGTGGCGGGGGTGGCGTCGGGGAGCTGTTTTTT. This rearrangement joins TRBV2 to TRBJ2-2, with 7 nucleotides matching TRBD2. Germline values: CDR1 SNHLY, CDR2 FYNNEI. The CDR3 extends over 14 amino acids. Full variable domain (remainder filled in from reference TRBV2 and TRBJ2-2): EPEVTQTPSHQVTQMGQEVILRCVPISNHLYFYWYRQILGQKVEFLVSFYNNEISEKSEIFDDQFSVERPDGSNFTLKIRSTKLEDSAMYFCARSGGGGVGELFFGEGSRLTVL.

This sequence joins TRBV5-1 and TRBJ1-6; 7 positions match TRBD1. With 4 bases clipped from V and 9 bases from J, the junction kept 13 bases outside the gene matches. The CDR3 sequence is 16 residues long. CDR1 SGHRS and CDR2 YFSETQ come from the germline V gene. This CDR3 is CASSARKGQYLSPLHF. CDR3 DNA: TGCGCCAGCAGCGCAAGAAAGGGACAGTATCTTTCACCCCTCCACTTT.

The chain couples TRBV5-6 to TRBJ2-7, with D perhaps matching TRBD1 (6 bases). The CDR3 is 14 residues long. Trimming shortened V by 4 bases and J by 6 bases, and 17 bases separated the two germline ends. CDR1 SGHDT and CDR2 YYEEEE come from the germline V gene. The CDR3 DNA reads TGTGCCAGCAGCCACAGGGCCCAGGGGTCCGAGCAGTACTTC. It encodes CASSHRAQGSEQYF.

The gene calls are TRBV29-1 and TRBJ2-7, with TRBD1 identical over 7 bases. Germline CDR1 SQVTM, CDR2 ANQGSEA. The length of the CDR3 is 12 residues. Trimming removed 6 bases from V and 6 bases from J; junction bases left unmatched: 8. CDR3 loop: CSVGQVTGEQYF. CDR3 sequence (DNA): TGCAGCGTAGGACAGGTGACGGGCGAGCAGTACTTC.

The CDR3 reads CASSLRGRSTEAFF. DNA for the CDR3: TGTGCCAGCAGCTTAAGGGGCAGGAGCACTGAAGCTTTCTTT. The chain uses TRBV13 and TRBJ1-1; D might be TRBD1 (5 bases). Germline V CDR1 and CDR2: PRHDT, FYEKMQ (reference sequence). This CDR3 contains 14 residues. Between the trimmed V and J ends, which lost 2 bases and 4 bases, there was a span of 11 bases.

J is TRBJ1-1 and V is TRBV19, with a weak D call TRBD1 (6 bases). The CDR3 is made up of 13 amino acids. V was cut by 5 bases and J by 4 bases, with 11 bases left in between. The V gene's germline CDR1 is LNHDA and CDR2 SQIVND (reference sequence). This CDR3 is CASSQGSATEAFF. CDR3 DNA sequence: TGTGCCAGTAGTCAGGGGAGCGCCACTGAAGCTTTCTTT.

This chain links TRBV19 with TRBJ2-1, with TRBD2 matching 11 bases. In germline, CDR1 is LNHDA, CDR2 SQIVND (reference sequence). With V trimmed by 1 base and J by 1 base, 6 bases remained unmatched. This CDR3 spans 18 amino acids. This CDR3 reads CASSIVGLAGGSYNEQFF. CDR3 nucleotide sequence: TGTGCCAGTAGTATAGTTGGGCTAGCGGGGGGTTCCTACAATGAGCAGTTCTTC.

The table lists this clone with a few counts. The chain employs TRBV27 and TRBJ1-6; the D is unclear. The CDR3 consists of 15 residues. The ends were cut back, 5 bases at V and 6 bases at J, with 14 bases in the middle. Per germline, CDR1 MNHEY and CDR2 SMNVEV (reference sequence). CDR3 sequence reads: CASSPPGWFNSPLHF. Written as DNA, the CDR3 is TGTGCCAGCAGTCCCCCGGGTTGGTTTAATTCACCCCTCCACTTT.

As to this clone: Mismatch with germline at one junction end may stem from a read error. The chain recombines TRBV7-2 with TRBJ2-4; 11 bases are a match to TRBD2. The CDR3 runs 14 residues. Germline V gene data show CDR1 as SGHTA and CDR2 as FQGNSA. In DNA form, the CDR3 reads TGTGCCAGCAGCATAGCGGGGGGGAGGAACATTCAGTACTTC. The encoded protein is CASSIAGGRNIQYF.

The rearrangement links TRBV28 to TRBJ1-5; tentatively, D is TRBD1 (6 bases). CDR3 length: 14 residues. Germline CDR1 is MDHEN and CDR2 is SYDVKM. Trimming shortened V by 8 bases and J by 0 bases, and 11 bases separated the two germline ends. CDR3 DNA sequence: TGTGCCAGCGGAGGACAGAGTAGCAATCAGCCCCAGCATTTT. This codes for CASGGQSSNQPQHF.